A selection of T cell receptor beta chains follows, all from one sample in a study of blood T cell repertoires in COVID-19. Data came from immunoSEQ multiplex PCR; TCRdb stores just in-frame clones and leaves some out. The table records about 370,000 clones, 85% to 90% of them present only once. Sequenced sample: PBMCs or T cells enriched from blood (not recorded which). These TCRs come from a man in his late teens or twenties who had recovered from COVID-19. Each CDR3 is given without its conserved first and last residue. Some rows have no size entry. The others give once, few or many, or a class for an expanded clone.

j_call clone_size v_call cdr3_aa
TRBJ1-1 - TRBV7-9 ASSLGGAGAMNTEAF
TRBJ1-3 few TRBV19 ASSLKPGNTIY
TRBJ1-1 once TRBV2 ASSEALARTEAF
TRBJ2-1 - TRBV14 ASSPTYNEQF
TRBJ1-5 - TRBV6-2/TRBV6-3 ASSYARKNQPQH
TRBJ2-2 - TRBV6-5 ASNQGYTGELF
TRBJ2-2 - TRBV18 ASSPRVREDTGELF
TRBJ2-7 - TRBV27 ASSSALTGASYEQY
TRBJ2-7 - TRBV9 ASSVRAGPQFSYEQY
TRBJ2-1 - TRBV28 ASSLLGGALIGRRYNEQF
TRBJ2-5 - TRBV7-6 ASSGGPGEETQY
TRBJ2-1 - TRBV21-1 ASSLPEGLILNEQF
TRBJ2-1 - TRBV2 ASSGQPVSYNEQF
TRBJ1-1 - TRBV29-1 SVESGGAKNTEAF
TRBJ2-7 - TRBV3-1/TRBV3-2 ASSQFVGLGAGGITEQY
TRBJ2-2 - TRBV10-1 ASSRDSANTGELF
TRBJ2-7 few TRBV2 ASSVGQIYEQY
TRBJ1-2 - TRBV18 ASSPEGQGSWYGYT
TRBJ1-2 - TRBV9 ASSTGQGNYGYT
TRBJ2-5 - TRBV9 ASSVAERGGRGQETQY
TRBJ1-1 - TRBV11-3 ASSFTVNTEAF
TRBJ1-5 - TRBV3-1/TRBV3-2 ASSQDSTGNNQPQH
TRBJ2-7 - TRBV27 ASSLLTGEYTEQY
TRBJ1-1 - TRBV6-1 ASSEHTNTEAF
TRBJ1-2 - TRBV6-5 ASSYSGTGVNGYT
TRBJ2-3 - TRBV7-9 ASSFTSGSADTQY
TRBJ1-2 - TRBV6-5 ASRGGIHAYGYT
TRBJ2-6 - TRBV27 ASSFGGTGANVLT
TRBJ1-5 - TRBV3-1/TRBV3-2 ASSQGSIRASNQPQH
TRBJ2-7 - TRBV6-1 ASSYLPSYEQY
TRBJ2-5 - TRBV2 ASSVERGPHY
TRBJ2-7 - TRBV6-6 ASSYGGQGYNEQY
TRBJ1-1 - TRBV5-1 ASSLWGQGIDTEAF
TRBJ2-2 - TRBV5-1 ASSLRTGSPGELF
TRBJ2-2 few TRBV28 ATDRDRGLTGELF
TRBJ1-3 - TRBV6-5 ASSYSGRGDTIY
TRBJ2-5 - TRBV3-1/TRBV3-2 ASSPRGTSGRETQY
TRBJ1-1 - TRBV13 ASSPPGWTRTEAF
TRBJ2-2 - TRBV27 ASSFRRARELF
TRBJ2-5 - TRBV7-8 ASSLQDHQETQY
TRBJ2-1 few TRBV19 ASGDLSYNEQF
TRBJ1-4 - TRBV7-3 ASSLTGPHRVTNEKLF
TRBJ2-7 once TRBV3-1/TRBV3-2 ASSRLAVPYEQY
TRBJ2-1 few TRBV7-8 ASSLAQSRGGWYEQF
TRBJ1-1 once TRBV5-1 ASSLDRALNTEAF
TRBJ2-6 - TRBV19 ASSIDSQGAGANVLT
TRBJ1-2 - TRBV19 ASSMEGRGNYGYT
TRBJ1-2 - TRBV16 ASSQSSNYGYT
TRBJ2-3 once TRBV9 ASSALPGLAGASTQY
TRBJ1-1 - TRBV11-1 ASSSGVNTEAF
TRBJ1-5 - TRBV5-5 ASSLIGSGQPQH
TRBJ2-7 - TRBV7-2 ASSLPGQGRYEQY
TRBJ2-7 - TRBV18 ATEDEQY
TRBJ2-1 - TRBV19 ASSITGTSYFGEQF